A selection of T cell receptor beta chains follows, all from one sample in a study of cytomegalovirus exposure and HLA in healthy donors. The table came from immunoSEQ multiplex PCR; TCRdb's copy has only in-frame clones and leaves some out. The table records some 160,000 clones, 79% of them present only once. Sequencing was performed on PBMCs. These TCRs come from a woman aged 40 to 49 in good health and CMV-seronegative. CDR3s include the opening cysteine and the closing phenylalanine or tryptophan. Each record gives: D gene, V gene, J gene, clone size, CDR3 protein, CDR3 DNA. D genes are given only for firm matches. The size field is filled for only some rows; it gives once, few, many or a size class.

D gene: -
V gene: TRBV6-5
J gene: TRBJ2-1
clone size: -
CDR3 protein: CASSGLPPVYNEQFF
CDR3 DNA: TGTGCCAGCAGTGGACTCCCCCCAGTGTACAATGAGCAGTTCTTC

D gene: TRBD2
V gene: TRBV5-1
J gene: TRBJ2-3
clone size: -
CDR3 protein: CASSLGLAGASTDTQYF
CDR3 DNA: TGCGCCAGCAGCTTGGGATTAGCGGGGGCCAGCACAGATACGCAGTATTTT

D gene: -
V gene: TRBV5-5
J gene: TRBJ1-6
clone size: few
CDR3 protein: CASSFGHGGIGSPLHF
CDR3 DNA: TGTGCCAGCAGCTTCGGCCATGGGGGCATTGGTTCACCCCTCCACTTT

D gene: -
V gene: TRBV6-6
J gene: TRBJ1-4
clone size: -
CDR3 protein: CASSRGDEKLFF
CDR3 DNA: TGTGCCAGCAGTAGAGGCGATGAAAAACTGTTTTTT

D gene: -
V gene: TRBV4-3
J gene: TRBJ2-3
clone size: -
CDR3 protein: CASSGWTGADTQYF
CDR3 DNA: TGCGCCAGCAGTGGATGGACTGGGGCAGATACGCAGTATTTT

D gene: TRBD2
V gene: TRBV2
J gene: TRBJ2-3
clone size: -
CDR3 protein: CASPGLASTDTQYF
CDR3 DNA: TGTGCCAGCCCGGGACTAGCTAGCACAGATACGCAGTATTTT

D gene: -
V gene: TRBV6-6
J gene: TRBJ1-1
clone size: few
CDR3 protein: CASSYGARRGTEAFF
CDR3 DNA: TGTGCCAGCAGTTACGGAGCCCGAAGGGGCACTGAAGCTTTCTTT

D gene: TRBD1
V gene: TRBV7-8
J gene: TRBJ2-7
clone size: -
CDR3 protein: CASSWTGSGEQYF
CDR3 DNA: TGTGCCAGCAGCTGGACAGGGTCGGGCGAGCAGTACTTC

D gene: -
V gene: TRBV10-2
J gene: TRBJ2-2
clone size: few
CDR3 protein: CASSAVAEMNTGELFF
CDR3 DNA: TGCGCCAGCAGTGCGGTAGCGGAGATGAACACCGGGGAGCTGTTTTTT

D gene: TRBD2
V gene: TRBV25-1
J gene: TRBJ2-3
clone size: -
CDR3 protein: CASSESRGSTDTQYF
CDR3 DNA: TGTGCCAGCAGTGAATCGCGGGGGAGCACAGATACGCAGTATTTT

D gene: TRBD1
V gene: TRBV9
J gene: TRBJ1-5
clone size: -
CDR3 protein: CASSVGQGYNQPQHF
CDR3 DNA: TGTGCCAGCAGCGTTGGACAGGGTTACAATCAGCCCCAGCATTTT

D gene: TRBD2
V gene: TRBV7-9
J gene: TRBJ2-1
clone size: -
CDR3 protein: CASDSSPAGGNEQFF
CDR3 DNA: TGTGCCAGCGACTCGAGTCCAGCGGGAGGCAATGAGCAGTTCTTC

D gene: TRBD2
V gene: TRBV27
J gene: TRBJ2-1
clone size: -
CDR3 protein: CASSLLRGDEQFF
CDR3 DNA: TGTGCCAGCAGTCTCCTCCGGGGGGATGAGCAGTTCTTC

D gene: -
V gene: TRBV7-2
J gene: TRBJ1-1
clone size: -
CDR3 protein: CASSLPMNTEAFF
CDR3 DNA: TGTGCCAGCAGCTTACCTATGAACACTGAAGCTTTCTTT

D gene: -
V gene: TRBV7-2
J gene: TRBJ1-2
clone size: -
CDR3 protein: CASSLGTEYYGYTF
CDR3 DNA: TGTGCCAGCAGCTTAGGTACAGAATACTATGGCTACACCTTC

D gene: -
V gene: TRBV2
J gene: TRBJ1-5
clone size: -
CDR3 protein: CASSEEGHNQPQHF
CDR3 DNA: TGTGCCAGCAGTGAAGAGGGGCACAATCAGCCCCAGCATTTT

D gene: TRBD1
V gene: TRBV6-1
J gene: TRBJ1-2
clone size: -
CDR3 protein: CASSGDRGLYGYTF
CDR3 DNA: TGTGCCAGCAGTGGGGACAGGGGGCTCTATGGCTACACCTTC

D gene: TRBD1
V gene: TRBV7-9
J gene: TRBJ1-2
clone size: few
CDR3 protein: CASSPWTGNGYTF
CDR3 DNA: TGTGCCAGCAGCCCCTGGACAGGGAATGGCTACACCTTC

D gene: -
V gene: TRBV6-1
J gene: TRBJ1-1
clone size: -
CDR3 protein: CASSDIDINTEAFF
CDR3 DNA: TGTGCCAGCAGTGATATCGACATAAACACTGAAGCTTTCTTT

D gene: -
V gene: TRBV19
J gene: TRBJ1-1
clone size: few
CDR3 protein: CASSMGGANTEAFF
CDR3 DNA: TGTGCCAGTAGTATGGGGGGTGCGAACACTGAAGCTTTCTTT

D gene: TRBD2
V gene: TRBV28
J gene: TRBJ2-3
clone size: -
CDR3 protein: CASSTSGTSGGDTQYF
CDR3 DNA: TGTGCCAGCAGTACCTCCGGGACTAGCGGAGGAGATACGCAGTATTTT

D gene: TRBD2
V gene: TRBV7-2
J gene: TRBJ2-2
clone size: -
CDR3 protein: CASSSQIKTSGSGELFF
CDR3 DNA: TGTGCCAGCAGCTCACAAATCAAGACTAGCGGGAGTGGGGAGCTGTTTTTT

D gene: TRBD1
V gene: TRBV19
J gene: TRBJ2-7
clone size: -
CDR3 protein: CASSIVPTGGEQYF
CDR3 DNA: TGTGCCAGTAGTATAGTTCCGACAGGGGGCGAGCAGTACTTC

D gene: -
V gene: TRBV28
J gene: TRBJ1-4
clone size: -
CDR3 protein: CASSLNRGRINEKLFF
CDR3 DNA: TGTGCCAGCAGTTTAAATAGGGGAAGAATTAATGAAAAACTGTTTTTT

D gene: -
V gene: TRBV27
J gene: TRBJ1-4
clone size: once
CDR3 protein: CASSLSEGRATNEKLFF
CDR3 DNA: TGTGCCAGCAGTTTATCGGAGGGGAGGGCAACTAATGAAAAACTGTTTTTT

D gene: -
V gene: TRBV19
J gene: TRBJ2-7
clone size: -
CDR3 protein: CASSGEDLSEQYF
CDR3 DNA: TGTGCCAGTAGTGGGGAGGACCTCTCCGAGCAGTACTTC

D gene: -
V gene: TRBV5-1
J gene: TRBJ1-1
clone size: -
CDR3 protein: CASSLARYTEAFF
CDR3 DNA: TGCGCCAGCAGCTTGGCTCGGTACACTGAAGCTTTCTTT

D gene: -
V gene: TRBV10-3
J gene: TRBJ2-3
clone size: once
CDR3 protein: CAISESGRGSTDTQYF
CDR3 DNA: TGTGCCATCAGTGAGTCGGGGCGGGGAAGCACAGATACGCAGTATTTT

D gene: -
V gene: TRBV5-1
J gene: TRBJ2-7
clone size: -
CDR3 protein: CASSLVGCEQYF
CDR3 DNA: TGCGCCAGCAGCTTGGTCGGGTGCGAGCAGTACTTC

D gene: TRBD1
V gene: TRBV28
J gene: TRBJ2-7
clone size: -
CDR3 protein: CASRTGYRGHSEGEQYF
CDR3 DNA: TGTGCCAGCAGGACGGGCTACAGGGGGCACTCCGAGGGGGAGCAGTACTTC

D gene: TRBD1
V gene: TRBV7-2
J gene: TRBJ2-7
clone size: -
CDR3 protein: CASSPDRGSSYEQYF
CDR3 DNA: TGTGCCAGCAGCCCCGACAGGGGAAGCTCCTACGAGCAGTACTTC

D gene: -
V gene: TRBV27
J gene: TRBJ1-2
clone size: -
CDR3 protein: CASGRGQLNYGYTF
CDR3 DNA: TGTGCCAGCGGAAGAGGACAGTTGAACTATGGCTACACCTTC

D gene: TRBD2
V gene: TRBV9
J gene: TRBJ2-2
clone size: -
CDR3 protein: CASSGAGTSAGELFF
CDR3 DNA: TGTGCCAGCAGCGGGGCCGGGACTAGCGCCGGGGAGCTGTTTTTT

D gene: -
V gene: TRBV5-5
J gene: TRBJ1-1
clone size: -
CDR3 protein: CASSFHGNTEAFF
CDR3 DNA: TGTGCCAGCAGCTTTCACGGGAACACTGAAGCTTTCTTT

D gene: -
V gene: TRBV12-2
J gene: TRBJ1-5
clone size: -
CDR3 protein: CASRPLTGSNQPQHF
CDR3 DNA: TGTGCAAGTCGCCCCCTCACAGGGAGCAATCAGCCCCAGCATTTT

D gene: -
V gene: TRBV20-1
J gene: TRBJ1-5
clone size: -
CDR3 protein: CSVKQDQPQHF
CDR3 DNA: TGCAGTGTAAAACAGGATCAGCCCCAGCATTTT

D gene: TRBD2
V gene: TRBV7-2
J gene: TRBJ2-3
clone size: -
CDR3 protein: CASSPSGGHTDTQYF
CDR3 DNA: TGTGCCAGCAGCCCGAGCGGGGGACACACAGATACGCAGTATTTT

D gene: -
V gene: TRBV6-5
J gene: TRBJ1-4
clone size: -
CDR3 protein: CASTTRDSPNEKLFF
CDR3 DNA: TGTGCCAGCACAACTCGGGACTCACCTAATGAAAAACTGTTTTTT

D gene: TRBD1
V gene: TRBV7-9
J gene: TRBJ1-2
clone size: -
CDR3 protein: CASSLGTAANYGYTF
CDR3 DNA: TGTGCCAGCAGCCTCGGGACAGCTGCTAACTATGGCTACACCTTC

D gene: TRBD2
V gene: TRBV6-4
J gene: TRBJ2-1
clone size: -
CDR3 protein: CASSSGLAGSDEQFF
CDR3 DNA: TGTGCCAGCAGTTCCGGACTAGCGGGATCCGATGAGCAGTTCTTC

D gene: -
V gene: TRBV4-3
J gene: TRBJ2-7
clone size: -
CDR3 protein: CASSQGGGVGGGEQYF
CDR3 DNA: TGCGCCAGCAGCCAAGGAGGGGGCGTGGGGGGTGGAGAGCAGTACTTC

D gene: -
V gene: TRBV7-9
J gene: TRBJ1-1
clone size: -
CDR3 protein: CASRKPQGNSRAFF
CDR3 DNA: TGTGCCAGCAGGAAACCCCAGGGGAATTCGCGAGCTTTCTTT

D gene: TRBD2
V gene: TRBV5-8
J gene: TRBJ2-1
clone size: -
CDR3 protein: CASSSRAGGLNEQFF
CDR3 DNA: TGTGCCAGCAGCTCCCGCGCGGGGGGACTCAATGAGCAGTTCTTC

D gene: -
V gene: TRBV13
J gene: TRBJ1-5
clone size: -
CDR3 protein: CASSYRQGNQPQHF
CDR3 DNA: TGTGCCAGCAGCTATAGACAGGGCAATCAGCCCCAGCATTTT

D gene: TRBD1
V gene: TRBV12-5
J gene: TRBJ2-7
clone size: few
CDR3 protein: CASGLEGTGEQYF
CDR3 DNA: TGTGCTAGTGGTTTGGAGGGGACAGGGGAGCAGTACTTC

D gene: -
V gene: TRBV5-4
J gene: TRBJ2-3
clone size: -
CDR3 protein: CASSLELITDTQYF
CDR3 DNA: TGTGCCAGCAGCTTGGAATTAATCACAGATACGCAGTATTTT